The sequence of this T cell receptor (beta chain) was determined in a study of T cell responses to AZD1222 COVID-19 vaccine. Broader study findings: Just a handful of people given AZD1222 tested seropositive at baseline. Spike-spanning, vaccine-associated CD4 TCRs were dominant at 160-218 and 743-854. The study found Spike-specific TCR breadth and depth rose after two AZD1222 doses. Sampling that yielded the repertoires occurred only after the peak T cell response.

This CDR3 has 10 residues. Details on this clone: Its antigen is currently unknown.

Assay used: immunoSEQ multiplex PCR; TCRdb lists only in-frame clones, some missing. The sample holds 110,000 to 150,000 clones, 80% to 95% seen once. The source material was peripheral blood, sampled on day 0 of AZD1222 vaccination. The J gene is TRBJ1-1, the V gene TRBV1. TRBV1 is an annotated pseudogene. The TCR comes from an adult in good health. The CDR3 sequence: CTSSQSEAFF. The DNA of the CDR3 is TGCACCAGCAGCCAAAGTGAAGCTTTCTTT.